Below are 15 T cell receptor beta chains sequenced from a single sample in a study of blood T cells in healthy people across ages (dated by TCRdb to the mid-2010s). Library prep was done by 5' RACE. The sequencing machine was an Illumina HiSeq 2500. A second 7 to 11 cycle PCR used a sample-barcoded 5' primer and a J-beta primer mix. TCRdb applied fastp at Q25 and MiXCR to the public reads, then kept only in-frame beta chains. Rows are unified per CDR3 protein, each entry keeping the most common DNA and genes. The sample data list about 970,000 distinct CDR3 sequences, and about 51% of these were observed just once. The ten largest account for over 20% of the sample. Sequencing input: blood. The receptors come from an older woman in good health.

This clonotype was picked up a small number of times. The chain has TRBV4-1 and TRBJ2-7; the match to TRBD2 covers 11 bases. CDR3 length: 15 amino acids. The germline V gene encodes CDR1 MGHRA and CDR2 YSYEKL. J gave up 3 bases and V 3 bases, and 4 bases lay outside the gene matches. The CDR3 loop reads CASSQLGTSGYEQYF. Here the CDR3 DNA reads TGCGCCAGCAGCCAGCTCGGGACTAGCGGCTACGAGCAGTACTTC.

V gene TRBV7-2 combines with J gene TRBJ2-5, with 13 bases matching TRBD2. The ends lost 5 bases at V and 5 bases at J; junction bases unmatched: 5. The CDR3 runs 15 residues. CDR1 is SGHTA, CDR2 FQGNSA, per germline. As DNA, the CDR3 is TGTGCCAGCAGCGGGACTAGCGGGACAGTGGAGACCCAGTACTTC. It is translated as CASSGTSGTVETQYF.

The V gene is TRBV28, the J gene TRBJ2-1; D is unresolved. The CDR3 has 15 residues. The V end was cut by 6 bases, the J end by 0 bases, with 12 bases between. Per germline, CDR1 MDHEN and CDR2 SYDVKM. The CDR3 DNA reads TGTGCCAGCAGATCATATAGGAGCTCCTACAATGAGCAGTTCTTC. Translated: CASRSYRSSYNEQFF.

The gene calls are TRBV7-9 and TRBJ2-1, with D possibly matching TRBD1 (5 bases). Germline V lookup: CDR1 SEHNR, CDR2 FQNEAQ (reference sequence). This CDR3 has 14 residues. V lost 3 bases and J lost 5, with 11 bases in between. The CDR3 protein is CASSFTGLNNEQFF. CDR3 DNA sequence: TGTGCCAGCAGCTTTACAGGCCTGAACAATGAGCAGTTCTTC.

J is TRBJ2-3 and V is TRBV20-1, with D possibly TRBD2 on 6 matching bases. The CDR3 is made up of 17 amino acids. Trimming left V 7 bases short and J 3 bases short, with 26 bases between. Per germline, CDR1 DFQATT and CDR2 SNEGSKA (reference sequence). DNA of the CDR3: TGCAGTGGAGGAGGAGGGAGGCCCTCGGGCGGGACAGATACGCAGTATTTT. Its translation: CSGGGGRPSGGTDTQYF.

This rearrangement joins TRBV5-1 to TRBJ2-1, with 12 bases matching TRBD2. Unmatched junction bases numbered 6, after V lost 4 bases and J lost 4 bases. This CDR3 comprises 16 residues. Looked up from germline, CDR1 is SGHRS and CDR2 is YFSETQ. This chain's CDR3 is CASSRAGTSGYNEQFF. The CDR3 DNA is TGCGCCAGCAGCAGAGCCGGGACTAGCGGGTACAATGAGCAGTTCTTC.

The rearrangement links TRBV6-1 to TRBJ2-1; 8 nucleotides align to TRBD2. V was clipped by 0 bases and J by 2 bases; unmatched bases: 9. Per germline, CDR1 MNHNS and CDR2 SASEGT. The CDR3 totals 18 residues. CDR3 sequence reads: CASSEAPPLADTYNEQFF. CDR3 DNA sequence: TGTGCCAGCAGTGAAGCCCCACCACTAGCGGACACCTACAATGAGCAGTTCTTC.

Here the CDR3 DNA reads TGTGCCAGCAGCTTAGCGGCAGCGGGAGTTGGGGAGCTGTTTTTT. Its protein product is CASSLAAAGVGELFF. This chain connects TRBV7-2 to TRBJ2-2; TRBD2 matches 8 bases. The germline V gene encodes CDR1 SGHTA and CDR2 FQGNSA. Germline trimming cut 0 bases from V and 8 bases from J; bases unmatched to any gene: 5. The CDR3 loop spans 15 amino acids.

The chain uses TRBV7-6 and TRBJ2-1; 11 bases fit TRBD2. V shed 2 bases and J 8 bases; nucleotides not matched to a gene: 5. Germline V gene data show CDR1 as SGHVS and CDR2 as FNYEAQ. The CDR3 has 15 residues. CDR3 protein: CASSLLAGGSDEQFF. CDR3 DNA: TGTGCCAGCAGCTTACTAGCGGGAGGTTCTGATGAGCAGTTCTTC.

This clonotype was observed at least ten times. The chain carries TRBV20-1 and TRBJ1-6, with D hard to call. Trimming shortened V by 0 bases and J by 9 bases, and 6 bases separated the two germline ends. The CDR3 is 12 residues long. Germline CDR1 DFQATT, CDR2 SNEGSKA (reference sequence). The DNA for the CDR3 is TGCAGTGCTAGAGATGGTGGTTCACCCCTCCACTTT. It yields the protein CSARDGGSPLHF.

This clonotype has more than one count but fewer than ten. This may come from a read error, since a much larger clone is one base off. The chain recombines TRBV12-3 or TRBV12-4 with TRBJ2-7, with D perhaps assigned TRBD1 or TRBD2 (5 bases each). V was clipped by 5 bases and J by 7 bases, with 18 bases between them. This CDR3 contains 14 residues. The CDR3 nucleotides read TGTGCCAGCAGTGTTAGTGGGGACCGGAGGGAGCAGTACTTC. Its protein product is CASSVSGDRREQYF.

This sequence joins TRBV20-1 and TRBJ2-7; 11 nucleotides align to TRBD2. This CDR3 has 15 amino acids. CDR1 is DFQATT, CDR2 SNEGSKA, per germline (reference sequence). Losses at the gene ends were 5 bases for V and 4 bases for J; bases not matched to a gene: 10. The CDR3 nucleotides are TGCAGTGCTCCCCCACTAGCGGGAGTTTCTTACGAGCAGTACTTC. Residues: CSAPPLAGVSYEQYF.

With regard to this clonotype: This CDR3 fails to terminate in the conserved phenylalanine or tryptophan, so it likely reflects a read error. The genes are TRBV18 and TRBJ2-7, with D possibly called TRBD1 or TRBD2 (6 bases each). V was clipped by 3 bases and J by 7 bases, with 13 bases between them. The germline gives CDR1 KGHSH, CDR2 LQKENI. The CDR3 length is 13 residues. DNA of the CDR3: TGTGCCAGCTCACCGCCGGGGGCGGGAGAGCAGTACCTC. This sequence encodes CASSPPGAGEQYL.

The rearrangement joins TRBV6-5 to TRBJ2-7; D gene ambiguous. Germline V CDR1 and CDR2: MNHEY, SVGAGI. Trimming pared 0 bases from V and 5 bases from J, leaving 11 bases between. The CDR3 consists of 14 residues. CDR3 in amino acids: CASSYSPRTHEQYF. In nucleotides, the CDR3 is TGTGCCAGCAGTTACTCCCCTAGAACCCACGAGCAGTACTTC.

V usage is TRBV20-1 and J usage is TRBJ1-2; D remains ambiguous. Germline-derived CDR1 and CDR2 are DFQATT and SNEGSKA (reference sequence). Trimming left V 6 bases short and J 3 bases short, with 11 bases between. The CDR3 is 12 amino acids. CDR3 amino acids: CSAPQVDYGYTF. As DNA, the CDR3 is TGCAGTGCCCCGCAGGTCGACTATGGCTACACCTTC.